This TCR beta chain appears in the sequencing data of a study of blood T cell repertoires in COVID-19. Per the original methods: Reference gene primers were amplified, and this amplification served to estimate nucleated cell counts. TCRdb's copy holds only in-frame clones and misses some; the assay was immunoSEQ multiplex PCR. That table gives V, J and clone size, and the DNA gave D and trimming. Counted here are 120,000 or so clones, approximately 90% occurring once; the ten biggest clones make up approximately 1.1%. The CDR3 sequence is 16 residues long. Germline-derived CDR1 and CDR2 are SNHLY and FYNNEI. Trimming at V came to 4 bases and at J to 7 bases, leaving 9 bases not matched to a gene.

The rearrangement uses TRBV2 and TRBJ2-2; 10 nucleotides align to TRBD2. The specimen was peripheral blood. This receptor was identified in a woman aged 80 or older with acute or convalescent COVID-19. The CDR3 spells CASSAGGSGRYGELFF. CDR3 coding DNA: TGTGCCAGCAGTGCGGGGGGTAGCGGGAGGTACGGGGAGCTGTTTTTT.